This T cell receptor beta chain was sequenced in a study of post-analysis software for immune sequencing data. Whole-study findings and limits: Samples from one preparation batch, clustered by F measure, grouped strongly together. In patients, TRBV5-6, TRBV5-1 and TRBV20-1 belonged to about five TRBV segments found more frequently than in controls. Significantly lower normalized Chao1 diversity was seen in multiple sclerosis patients than in controls.

Prepared TCR beta cDNA libraries contained unique molecular identifiers. Yield was around 500,000 cDNA molecules from around 1 to 10 million T cells. Each CDR3 protein is one row after TCRdb ran MiXCR on the PCR reads. The data show roughly 800,000 distinct CDR3 sequences, 53% seen once. In the case of this clonotype: Its target is unknown.

CDR1 SGHTA and CDR2 FQGTGA come from the germline V gene. V lost 0 bases to trimming and J lost 0 bases; unmatched junction nucleotides: 3. This CDR3 contains 16 residues. The TCR was taken from a girl aged 10 to 17 with multiple sclerosis. The V and J genes are TRBV7-3 and TRBJ2-7; the match to TRBD1 covers 9 bases. The specimen sequenced was blood. The CDR3 sequence: CASSLTGTGNSYEQYF. CDR3 DNA: TGTGCCAGCAGCTTAACCGGGACAGGGAACTCCTACGAGCAGTACTTC.